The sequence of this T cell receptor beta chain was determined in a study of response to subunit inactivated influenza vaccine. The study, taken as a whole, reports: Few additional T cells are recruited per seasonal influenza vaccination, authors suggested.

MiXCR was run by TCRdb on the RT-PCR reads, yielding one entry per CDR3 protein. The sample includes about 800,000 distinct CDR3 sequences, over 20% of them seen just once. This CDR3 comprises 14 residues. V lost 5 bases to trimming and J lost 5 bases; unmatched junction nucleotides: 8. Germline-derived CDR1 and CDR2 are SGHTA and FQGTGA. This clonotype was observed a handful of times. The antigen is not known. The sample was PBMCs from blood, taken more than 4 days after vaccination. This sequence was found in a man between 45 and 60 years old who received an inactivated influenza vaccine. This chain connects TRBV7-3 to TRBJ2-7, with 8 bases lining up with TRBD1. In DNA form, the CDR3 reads TGTGCCAGCAGCCTGGGACAGGATTCGGACGAGCAGTACTTC. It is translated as CASSLGQDSDEQYF.